This TCR beta chain was obtained from a study of control samples from healthy donors and cancer patients. TCRdb keeps only in-frame clones here, not all; method: immunoSEQ multiplex PCR. The table shows over 150,000 clones, with more than 90% occurring only once. This clone was recorded once. This CDR3 spans 14 amino acids. V lost 8 bases and J 2 bases, leaving 13 bases between the germline ends. CDR1 is LNHNV, CDR2 YYDKDF, per germline (reference sequence). Material for sequencing was blood. The sequence was obtained from a woman in her thirties or forties in good health. This chain joins TRBV15 and TRBJ2-1, with D possibly TRBD1 on 6 matching bases. CDR3 sequence reads: CATATGSTYNEQFF. The CDR3 DNA sequence: TGTGCCACCGCTACAGGGTCCACCTACAATGAGCAGTTCTTC.